Presented here are 31 T cell receptor beta chains from one specimen sequenced in a study of T cells in Graves' hyperthyroidism and ophthalmopathy. Amplification targeted TCR beta CDR3 regions from RNA transcripts. HTBI primers were employed in a first-round RT-PCR of the TCR CDR3. TCRdb independently ran MiXCR on the multiplex PCR reads; one entry per CDR3 protein. The sample has some 400,000 distinct CDR3 sequences, approximately 13% seen once; the top ten hold less than 25%. The material sequenced was blood. The receptors shown here come from a man aged 30 to 45 with Graves' hyperthyroidism that later progressed to Graves' ophthalmopathy.

This clonotype was counted between two and nine times. The chain joins TRBV30 to TRBJ1-1; tentatively, D is TRBD1 (6 bases). V was cut by 2 bases and J by 8 bases, with 12 bases left in between. The CDR3 is 12 residues long. CDR1 and CDR2 from the germline V gene are GTSNPN and SVGIG (reference sequence). The CDR3 DNA follows: TGTGCCTGGAGTAGTGGACAGATAGAAGCTTTCTTT. The encoded protein is CAWSSGQIEAFF.

Ten or more counts support this clonotype. This chain links TRBV7-9 with TRBJ2-3; D ambiguous. This CDR3 spans 14 amino acids. The germline V gene encodes CDR1 SEHNR and CDR2 FQNEAQ (reference sequence). Trimming removed 2 bases from V and 1 base from J, with 7 bases in between. CDR3 residues: CASSLKVGTDTQYF. The CDR3 bases are TGTGCCAGCAGCTTAAAAGTTGGCACAGATACGCAGTATTTT. Together with reference TRBV7-9 and TRBJ2-3, the CDR3 gives the full variable domain: DTGVSQNPRHKITKRGQNVTFRCDPISEHNRLYWYRQTLGQGPEFLTYFQNEAQLEKSRLLSDRFSAERPKGSFSTLEIQRTEQGDSAMYLCASSLKVGTDTQYFGPGTRLTVL.

J is TRBJ2-1 and V is TRBV7-7; no definite D call. Germline V gene sequence: CDR1 SSHAT, CDR2 FNYEAQ (reference sequence). The CDR3 sequence is 15 residues long. The V gene lost 4 bases and the J gene lost 0 bases, with 10 bases spanning the gap. The CDR3 coding sequence is TGTGCCAGCAGCTCAGTCGGTAGCTCCTACAATGAGCAGTTCTTC. Translating gives CASSSVGSSYNEQFF. Full variable domain (rest looked up from reference TRBV7-7 and TRBJ2-1): GAGVSQSPRYKVTKRGQDVTLRCDPISSHATLYWYQQALGQGPEFLTYFNYEAQPDKSGLPSDRFSAERPEGSISTLTIQRTEQRDSAMYRCASSSVGSSYNEQFFGPGTRLTVL.

The rearrangement uses TRBV5-8 and TRBJ1-2; D uncertain. CDR1 is SGHTS, CDR2 YDEGEE, per germline. V was pared by 2 bases and J by 3 bases, with 8 bases between. The CDR3 totals 13 residues. The CDR3, as DNA: TGTGCCAGCAGCTTAGGCGACTACTATGGCTACACCTTC. As protein: CASSLGDYYGYTF.

This clonotype was seen more than once but under ten times. The genes are TRBV4-1 and TRBJ2-2; no definite D call. Trimming stripped 5 bases from V and 3 bases from J, with 4 bases between. Germline CDR1 reads MGHRA; CDR2 reads YSYEKL. The CDR3 is made up of 12 amino acids. DNA for the CDR3: TGCGCCAGCAGCATGGACACCGGGGAGCTGTTTTTT. Protein sequence: CASSMDTGELFF.

This clonotype was detected a few times. The CDR3 reads CASCSGGASYEQYF. The CDR3 bases are TGTGCCAGCTGTAGCGGGGGGGCCTCCTACGAGCAGTACTTC. This chain links TRBV6-1 with TRBJ2-7, with 11 bases fitting TRBD2. The CDR3 is 14 residues long. The V gene end was trimmed by 8 bases and the J gene end by 0 bases; junction bases not matched to a gene: 3. The germline V gene has CDR1 MNHNS and CDR2 SASEGT.

The chain couples TRBV7-9 to TRBJ2-3; D is unclear. With 5 bases removed from V and 0 bases from J, the gap between germline ends came to 12 bases. The germline V gene has CDR1 SEHNR and CDR2 FQNEAQ (reference sequence). This CDR3 is built from 15 residues. The chain's CDR3 is CASSEQPPSTDTQYF. CDR3 DNA: TGTGCCAGCAGCGAACAGCCGCCTAGCACAGATACGCAGTATTTT.

At least ten counts were recorded for this clonotype. This sequence joins TRBV24-1 and TRBJ1-5; 9 bases agree with TRBD1. Germline V gene data show CDR1 as KGHDR and CDR2 as SFDVKD. This CDR3 comprises 18 residues. Unmatched junction bases numbered 14, after V lost 2 bases and J lost 7 bases. CDR3 protein: CATSDSQTGTGRSQPQHF. CDR3 bases: TGTGCCACCAGTGATTCCCAAACCGGGACAGGGCGTAGCCAGCCCCAGCATTTT.

This clonotype was counted only a few times. The V call is TRBV20-1, the J call TRBJ1-5; D is unresolved. The V end lost 0 bases, the J end lost 0 bases, and 9 bases lay between the germline ends. Germline V gene sequence: CDR1 DFQATT, CDR2 SNEGSKA (reference sequence). The CDR3 is 15 amino acids. This CDR3 is CSARDARNSNQPQHF. The CDR3 DNA is TGCAGTGCTAGAGATGCACGGAATAGCAATCAGCCCCAGCATTTT.

This clonotype came up once. The J gene is TRBJ2-7, the V gene TRBV9; the D call may be TRBD1 or TRBD2 (5 bases each). The CDR3 consists of 13 residues. Trimming took off 4 bases at V and 3 bases at J, with 11 bases between the two ends. Germline V CDR1 and CDR2: SGDLS, YYNGEE. CDR3 amino acids: CASSRGRNYEQYF. The CDR3 region has the DNA TGTGCCAGCAGCCGGGGACGGAACTACGAGCAGTACTTC. The full variable domain, rest sourced from reference TRBV9 and TRBJ2-7, is DSGVTQTPKHLITATGQRVTLRCSPRSGDLSVYWYQQSLDQGLQFLIQYYNGEERAKGNILERFSAQQFPDLHSELNLSSLELGDSALYFCASSRGRNYEQYFGPGTRLTVT.

This chain joins TRBV7-2 and TRBJ1-4; D is unclear. The germline V gene encodes CDR1 SGHTA and CDR2 FQGNSA. Trimming took 3 bases from V and 5 from J, leaving 4 bases between them. The CDR3 length is 12 residues. DNA of the CDR3: TGTGCCAGCAGCTTTTCCAATGAAAAACTGTTTTTT. This translates into CASSFSNEKLFF.

Ten or more counts support this clonotype. V gene TRBV28 combines with J gene TRBJ1-2; possible D gene TRBD1, 6 bases. V lost 4 bases and J 6 bases, leaving 18 bases between the germline ends. The V gene's germline CDR1 is MDHEN and CDR2 SYDVKM. The CDR3 contains 15 residues. This CDR3 reads CASSSPGGFGDGYTF. CDR3 sequence (DNA): TGTGCCAGCAGTTCCCCGGGGGGCTTCGGGGATGGCTACACCTTC.

This clonotype was seen repeatedly, ten times or more. In DNA form, the CDR3 reads TGCGCCAGCAGGTGGGGAGACAATGAGCAGTTCTTC. It specifies CASRWGDNEQFF. V usage is TRBV5-1 and J usage is TRBJ2-1; weak D call: TRBD2 (5 bases). CDR1 and CDR2 (germline): SGHRS, YFSETQ. V lost 5 bases to trimming and J lost 5 bases, with 8 bases between them. This CDR3 spans 12 amino acids.

This clonotype was picked up many times. The chain employs TRBV7-8 and TRBJ2-1; 8 nucleotides line up with TRBD2. V shed 1 base, J shed 6 bases, and the junction held 8 bases outside the gene matches. CDR3 length: 16 amino acids. From germline, CDR1 is SGHVS and CDR2 FQNEAQ. The CDR3 protein is CASSLVGLAGSNEQFF. The CDR3 DNA reads TGTGCCAGCAGCTTAGTTGGTCTAGCGGGTTCCAATGAGCAGTTCTTC.

This clonotype was detected many times. The chain employs TRBV7-8 and TRBJ1-5, with no clear D. The V end lost 1 base, the J end lost 2 bases, and 12 bases lay between the germline ends. The V gene's germline CDR1 is SGHVS and CDR2 FQNEAQ. CDR3 length: 16 amino acids. CDR3 in amino acids: CASSLGGLRGNQPQHF. As DNA, the CDR3 is TGTGCCAGCAGCTTAGGAGGACTAAGGGGCAATCAGCCCCAGCATTTT.

CDR3 sequence (DNA): TGTGCCAGCAGCGAGGAGGGGGCGTTAGATACGCAGTATTTT. It specifies CASSEEGALDTQYF. The chain links TRBV9 to TRBJ2-3, with D tentatively TRBD1 (7 bases). This CDR3 region has 14 residues. V lost 3 bases, J lost 5 bases, and 13 bases lay in between. Germline CDR1 SGDLS, CDR2 YYNGEE.

This clonotype was counted at least ten times. In nucleotides, the CDR3 is TGTGCCAGCTCACCCCAGCGGCCCTACGAGCAGTACTTC. Translation gives CASSPQRPYEQYF. The rearrangement joins TRBV18 to TRBJ2-7, with D possibly being TRBD2 (5 bases). Germline lookup yields CDR1 KGHSH and CDR2 LQKENI. V shed 3 bases and J shed 2 bases, with 8 bases lying between them. The CDR3 sequence is 13 residues long.

V gene TRBV19 combines with J gene TRBJ2-2; D perhaps matches TRBD1 (6 bases). With 6 bases removed from V and 5 bases from J, the gap between germline ends came to 19 bases. This CDR3 region has 16 residues. CDR1 LNHDA and CDR2 SQIVND come from the germline V gene (reference sequence). The CDR3 is CASSPSGTTKTGELFF. In DNA, the CDR3 is TGTGCCAGTAGCCCATCCGGGACAACTAAAACCGGGGAGCTGTTTTTT.

V gene TRBV9 combines with J gene TRBJ2-2; D may match TRBD1 or TRBD2 (6 bases each). The germline V gene has CDR1 SGDLS and CDR2 YYNGEE. The CDR3 length is 16 residues. V was clipped by 3 bases and J by 2 bases, with 14 bases between them. In DNA form, the CDR3 reads TGTGCCAGCAGCGGCGGGACACGGATCAACACCGGGGAGCTGTTTTTT. It yields the protein CASSGGTRINTGELFF. The variable domain in full, completed from reference TRBV9 and TRBJ2-2, reads DSGVTQTPKHLITATGQRVTLRCSPRSGDLSVYWYQQSLDQGLQFLIQYYNGEERAKGNILERFSAQQFPDLHSELNLSSLELGDSALYFCASSGGTRINTGELFFGEGSRLTVL.

The chain links TRBV7-8 to TRBJ1-1, with D uncertain. The CDR3 is 13 residues long. Germline V lookup: CDR1 SGHVS, CDR2 FQNEAQ. The ends were cut back, 1 base at V and 5 bases at J, with 8 bases in the middle. CDR3: CASSLGFGTEAFF. The CDR3 region has the DNA TGTGCCAGCAGCTTAGGTTTTGGGACTGAAGCTTTCTTT.

This clonotype was found many times. The chain uses TRBV11-2 and TRBJ2-3, with a tentative D call TRBD2 (6 bases). CDR1 and CDR2 (germline): SGHAT, FQNNGV. The CDR3 length is 17 residues. Trimming stripped 1 base from V and 3 bases from J, with 17 bases between. Here the CDR3 reads CASSLAGRRRGTDTQYF. In DNA form, the CDR3 reads TGTGCCAGCAGCTTAGCGGGTCGACGGAGGGGAACAGATACGCAGTATTTT. Variable domain in full (rest from reference TRBV11-2 and TRBJ2-3): EAGVAQSPRYKIIEKRQSVAFWCNPISGHATLYWYQQILGQGPKLLIQFQNNGVVDDSQLPKDRFSAERLKGVDSTLKIQPAKLEDSAVYLCASSLAGRRRGTDTQYFGPGTRLTVL.

This clonotype was seen more than once but under ten times. This chain connects TRBV20-1 to TRBJ2-1, with 9 bases identical to TRBD2. Germline CDR1 reads DFQATT; CDR2 reads SNEGSKA (reference sequence). This CDR3 spans 16 amino acids. With 0 bases clipped from V and 6 bases from J, the junction kept 9 bases outside the gene matches. This CDR3 reads CSARDPQRGVGNEQFF. The CDR3 DNA is TGCAGTGCTAGAGACCCTCAGCGGGGGGTGGGCAATGAGCAGTTCTTC.

This clonotype was observed many times. The J gene is TRBJ1-1, the V gene TRBV6-1, with D perhaps matching TRBD1 (5 bases). The V end lost 7 bases, the J end lost 0 bases, and 18 bases lay between the germline ends. Germline V gene sequence: CDR1 MNHNS, CDR2 SASEGT. This CDR3 is 16 amino acids long. The CDR3 DNA follows: TGTGCCAGCAACCCCCTCCGAATAGGGGTGAACACTGAAGCTTTCTTT. It yields the protein CASNPLRIGVNTEAFF.

The rearrangement joins TRBV12-3 or TRBV12-4 to TRBJ2-1; D may be TRBD1 or TRBD2 (6 bases each). The length of the CDR3 is 13 residues. The V end lost 6 bases, the J end lost 8 bases, and 14 bases lay between the germline ends. The CDR3 DNA is TGTGCCAGCAGGGGGGGCCTGGCAGATGAGCAGTTCTTC. This codes for CASRGGLADEQFF.

V gene TRBV4-1 combines with J gene TRBJ1-4; tentative D call: TRBD1 (6 bases). The V and J ends lost 1 base and 8 bases respectively, with 14 bases between them. There are 15 residues in the CDR3. Germline V gene data show CDR1 as MGHRA and CDR2 as YSYEKL. The CDR3 DNA sequence: TGCGCCAGCAGCCAAGGAAAAGGGGGGGCCGAAAAACTGTTTTTT. This sequence encodes CASSQGKGGAEKLFF.

The chain is built from TRBV4-1 and TRBJ2-2; 11 positions match TRBD2. Germline CDR1 is MGHRA and CDR2 is YSYEKL. This CDR3 contains 18 residues. V dropped 2 bases and J dropped 1; count of bases not matched to a gene: 6. The CDR3 region has the DNA TGCGCCAGCAGCCAACGAGGACTAGCGGGCGTGAACACCGGGGAGCTGTTTTTT. Protein product: CASSQRGLAGVNTGELFF.

On this clonotype itself: A single base separates this from a much larger clone, so it may be a read error. The chain employs TRBV6-1 and TRBJ2-1; D remains ambiguous. Germline lookup yields CDR1 MNHNS and CDR2 SASEGT. This CDR3 region has 15 residues. The CDR3 sequence is CGSSEVLSSYNEQFF. CDR3 nucleotides: TGTGGCAGCAGTGAAGTATTAAGCTCCTACAATGAGCAGTTCTTC.

This clonotype was recorded many times. J is TRBJ1-5 and V is TRBV2, with 9 bases matching TRBD1. The V gene end was trimmed by 6 bases and the J gene end by 5 bases; junction bases not matched to a gene: 5. CDR1 is SNHLY, CDR2 FYNNEI, per germline. CDR3 length equals 14 residues. CDR3 sequence reads: CASRPDRGDQPQHF. In nucleotides, the CDR3 is TGTGCCAGCAGACCGGACAGGGGAGATCAGCCCCAGCATTTT. The full variable domain, rest sourced from reference TRBV2 and TRBJ1-5, is EPEVTQTPSHQVTQMGQEVILRCVPISNHLYFYWYRQILGQKVEFLVSFYNNEISEKSEIFDDQFSVERPDGSNFTLKIRSTKLEDSAMYFCASRPDRGDQPQHFGDGTRLSIL.

This clonotype was observed many times. The chain is built from TRBV24-1 and TRBJ2-7, with a possible D match to TRBD2 (6 bases). From germline, CDR1 is KGHDR and CDR2 SFDVKD. This CDR3 has 13 residues. The ends were cut back, 5 bases at V and 2 bases at J, with 9 bases in the middle. DNA of the CDR3: TGTGCCACCAGTGCAACGGGGGCCTACGAGCAGTACTTC. Its translation is CATSATGAYEQYF.

This clonotype has ten or more counts. The V gene is TRBV15, the J gene TRBJ2-3; D ambiguous. V dropped 5 bases and J dropped 0 bases, with 9 bases sitting between them. Germline V lookup: CDR1 LNHNV, CDR2 YYDKDF (reference sequence). The CDR3 consists of 14 residues. The CDR3 is CATSEALSTDTQYF. The CDR3 DNA reads as TGTGCCACCAGCGAGGCTCTAAGCACAGATACGCAGTATTTT.

The J gene is TRBJ1-1, the V gene TRBV7-3; no definite D call. This CDR3 contains 13 residues. Trimming cost V 5 bases and J 1 base, with 8 bases left between them. Germline V CDR1 and CDR2: SGHTA, FQGTGA. The CDR3 nucleotides read TGTGCCAGCAGCCCTGAGAGGAACACTGAAGCTTTCTTT. It codes for CASSPERNTEAFF. Variable domain in full (rest from reference TRBV7-3 and TRBJ1-1): GAGVSQTPSNKVTEKGKYVELRCDPISGHTALYWYRQSLGQGPEFLIYFQGTGAADDSGLPNDRFFAVRPEGSVSTLKIQRTERGDSAVYLCASSPERNTEAFFGQGTRLTVV.